This T cell receptor beta chain was captured by sequencing in a study of graft-versus-host responses after intestinal transplantation. The repertoire was sequenced with immunoSEQ multiplex PCR; TCRdb's copy has only in-frame clones and lacks some. Among approximately 26,000 clones listed, around 80% were seen once. Germline V gene data show CDR1 as MGHDK and CDR2 as SYGVNS. The CDR3 has 18 residues. Trimming stripped 1 base from V and 1 base from J, with 16 bases between. With regard to this clone: The antigen is undetermined.

The TCR originated in a human donor who received an intestinal transplant. The chain uses TRBV25-1 and TRBJ2-2; D is uncertain. The sample was unstimulated CD4+ T cells sorted from spleen or lymph node cells, taken before intestinal transplant. This CDR3 reads CASSELIGHLGNTGELFF. DNA for the CDR3: TGTGCCAGCAGTGAATTGATAGGGCACTTGGGGAACACCGGGGAGCTGTTTTTT.